This TCR beta chain is from a study of read filtering for tumor transcriptome and immune sequencing. From 400 to 450 ng of RNA, a library with molecular barcoded alpha/delta and beta/gamma adaptors was made. TCRdb itself ran the reads through MiXCR, one entry per CDR3 protein. Among over 50,000 distinct CDR3 sequences listed, roughly a fifth were seen once. In this sample, this clonotype turned up many times. The clonotype was recovered from a donor at least 40 years old with multiple myeloma. The sequencing input was a population of CD138-negative cells sorted from bone marrow.

CDR3 protein: CASSLAGPRNEQYF. The CDR3 DNA is TGTGCCAGCAGTCTAGCGGGTCCGAGGAACGAGCAGTACTTC. The chain is built from TRBV28 and TRBJ2-7, with 8 bases identical to TRBD2. Losses at the gene ends were 5 bases for V and 5 bases for J; bases not matched to a gene: 8. The length of the CDR3 is 14 residues. Germline V gene sequence: CDR1 MDHEN, CDR2 SYDVKM. The entire variable domain, with the rest obtained from reference TRBV28 and TRBJ2-7, is as follows: DVKVTQSSRYLVKRTGEKVFLECVQDMDHENMFWYRQDPGLGLRLIYFSYDVKMKEKGDIPEGYSVSREKKERFSLILESASTNQTSMYLCASSLAGPRNEQYFGPGTRLTVT.